This T cell receptor beta chain was captured in a study of CDR3 diversity in severe acne. The CDR3 extends over 15 amino acids. Germline V gene data show CDR1 as SGHRS and CDR2 as YFSETQ. Trimming at V came to 1 base and at J to 7 bases, leaving 6 bases not matched to a gene. This clonotype was picked up many times. TCRdb passed the PCR reads through MiXCR, listing each CDR3 protein once. The profile shows approximately 77,000 distinct CDR3 sequences, under 55% of them singletons. Material: blood. This chain links TRBV5-1 with TRBJ2-1; 9 bases align to TRBD2. The sequence was obtained from a male donor with severe acne vulgaris. The CDR3 nucleotides are TGCGCCAGCAGCTTGTCAGCGGGAGGACGGAATGAGCAGTTCTTC. Translated: CASSLSAGGRNEQFF.